A selection of T cell receptor beta chains follows, all from one sample in a study of T cells after yellow fever vaccination. MiXCR, applied by TCRdb to the 5' RACE reads, yields one record per CDR3 protein. The data contain 340,000 or so distinct CDR3 sequences, roughly an eighth of them seen just once; the ten biggest clones take up roughly 3.1%. The sample was CD4+ T cells sorted from PBMCs, taken 15 days after the yellow fever booster vaccination. The receptors were sampled from a young man who received the YFV17D yellow fever vaccine. Both conserved end residues are part of each CDR3. The D gene is left open where the match is weak. Not all rows give a size; the values are once, few, many and, for expanded clones, a class.

d_gene: -; v_gene: TRBV7-3; abundance: -; j_gene: TRBJ1-1; CDR3nt: TGTGCCAGCAGCTTGGGCGGGGGATTGACTGAAGCTTTCTTT; CDR3aa: CASSLGGGLTEAFF
d_gene: -; v_gene: TRBV14; abundance: many; j_gene: TRBJ1-5; CDR3nt: TGTGCCAGCAGCCAAGGCCCCAATCAGCCCCAGCATTTT; CDR3aa: CASSQGPNQPQHF
d_gene: -; v_gene: TRBV4-2; abundance: -; j_gene: TRBJ2-3; CDR3nt: TGTGCCAGCAGCCAAGGCCCCTCACGCACAGATACGCAGTATTTT; CDR3aa: CASSQGPSRTDTQYF
d_gene: -; v_gene: TRBV12-3/TRBV12-4; abundance: -; j_gene: TRBJ1-6; CDR3nt: TGTGCCAGCAGTTTTGGGGCTAGTAATTCACCCCTCCACTTT; CDR3aa: CASSFGASNSPLHF
d_gene: TRBD1; v_gene: TRBV6-6; abundance: many; j_gene: TRBJ1-5; CDR3nt: TGTGCCAGCAGGACCCGGAGGGGACAGGTCGGTGTGAGGGATCAGCCCCAGCATTTT; CDR3aa: CASRTRRGQVGVRDQPQHF
d_gene: -; v_gene: TRBV5-1; abundance: -; j_gene: TRBJ1-6; CDR3nt: TGCGCCAGCAGCTCCACAGGGCCCGGTTCACCCCTCCACTTT; CDR3aa: CASSSTGPGSPLHF
d_gene: -; v_gene: TRBV12-3/TRBV12-4; abundance: -; j_gene: TRBJ2-3; CDR3nt: TGTGCCAGCAGTTTTTGGGTGGGGACCACAGATACGCAGTATTTT; CDR3aa: CASSFWVGTTDTQYF
d_gene: -; v_gene: TRBV7-2; abundance: few; j_gene: TRBJ1-1; CDR3nt: TGTGCCAGCAGCTTAGAGGGCGGATACACTGAAGCTTTCTTT; CDR3aa: CASSLEGGYTEAFF
d_gene: -; v_gene: TRBV6-5; abundance: many; j_gene: TRBJ2-5; CDR3nt: TGTGCCAGTTCGGTGTGGGGTTCGAAGACCCAGTACTTC; CDR3aa: CASSVWGSKTQYF
d_gene: -; v_gene: TRBV5-6; abundance: few; j_gene: TRBJ1-1; CDR3nt: TGTGCCAGCACCCGACGACCGGGGGGGGACACTGAAGCTTTCTTT; CDR3aa: CASTRRPGGDTEAFF
d_gene: TRBD1; v_gene: TRBV7-3; abundance: -; j_gene: TRBJ1-2; CDR3nt: TGTGCCAGCAGCTTATATGAGACAGGGAACTTCCGCGGCTACACCTTC; CDR3aa: CASSLYETGNFRGYTF
d_gene: TRBD1; v_gene: TRBV15; abundance: -; j_gene: TRBJ2-6; CDR3nt: TGTGCCACCAGCAGAGCCCAAACGGGGACAGGTTTTTTGACCTCCTCTGGGGCCAACGTCCTGACTTTC; CDR3aa: CATSRAQTGTGFLTSSGANVLTF
d_gene: -; v_gene: TRBV10-3; abundance: -; j_gene: TRBJ2-1; CDR3nt: TGTGCCATCAGTGAAAAGACCTCCTACAATGAGCAGTTCTTC; CDR3aa: CAISEKTSYNEQFF
d_gene: -; v_gene: TRBV6-1; abundance: -; j_gene: TRBJ2-7; CDR3nt: TGTGCCAGCAGTGAACAGGCAGGGCCCTACGAGCAGTACTTC; CDR3aa: CASSEQAGPYEQYF
d_gene: -; v_gene: TRBV4-3; abundance: -; j_gene: TRBJ1-6; CDR3nt: TGCGCCAGCAGCCAAGATCGATGGAATTCACCCCTCCACTTT; CDR3aa: CASSQDRWNSPLHF
d_gene: -; v_gene: TRBV12-3/TRBV12-4; abundance: -; j_gene: TRBJ2-5; CDR3nt: TGTGCCAGCAGTAACAGGGCCCTGAGGGAGACCCAGTACTTC; CDR3aa: CASSNRALRETQYF
d_gene: -; v_gene: TRBV4-2; abundance: few; j_gene: TRBJ1-5; CDR3nt: TGTGCCAGCAGCCAAGATCAAACAGCTTGGGGCAATCAGCCCCAGCATTTT; CDR3aa: CASSQDQTAWGNQPQHF
d_gene: -; v_gene: TRBV20-1; abundance: many; j_gene: TRBJ2-5; CDR3nt: TGCAGTGCTAGAGTCCCAGGAGGGCAAGAGACCCAGTACTTC; CDR3aa: CSARVPGGQETQYF
d_gene: -; v_gene: TRBV5-1; abundance: -; j_gene: TRBJ1-2; CDR3nt: TGCGCCAGCAGCCCTACGACAGAGAACTATGGCTACACCTTC; CDR3aa: CASSPTTENYGYTF
d_gene: TRBD1; v_gene: TRBV24-1; abundance: many; j_gene: TRBJ2-6; CDR3nt: TGTGCCACCAGTTGGGGACAGAACTCTGGGGCCAACGTCCTGACTTTC; CDR3aa: CATSWGQNSGANVLTF
d_gene: TRBD2; v_gene: TRBV7-2; abundance: -; j_gene: TRBJ2-3; CDR3nt: TGTGCCAGCAGCGTCATGGGAGCGGGGCGCACAGATACGCAGTATTTT; CDR3aa: CASSVMGAGRTDTQYF
d_gene: -; v_gene: TRBV5-1; abundance: -; j_gene: TRBJ2-4; CDR3nt: TGCGCCAGCAGCTTGTCGGCAAAGGAGAACATTCAGTACTTC; CDR3aa: CASSLSAKENIQYF
d_gene: -; v_gene: TRBV7-8; abundance: -; j_gene: TRBJ1-6; CDR3nt: TGTGCCAGCAGCTTAGGTGGCAGGGATAATTCACCCCTCCACTTT; CDR3aa: CASSLGGRDNSPLHF
d_gene: -; v_gene: TRBV6-2/TRBV6-3; abundance: -; j_gene: TRBJ2-1; CDR3nt: TGTGCCAGCAGTTACCGTAATGAGCAGTTCTTC; CDR3aa: CASSYRNEQFF